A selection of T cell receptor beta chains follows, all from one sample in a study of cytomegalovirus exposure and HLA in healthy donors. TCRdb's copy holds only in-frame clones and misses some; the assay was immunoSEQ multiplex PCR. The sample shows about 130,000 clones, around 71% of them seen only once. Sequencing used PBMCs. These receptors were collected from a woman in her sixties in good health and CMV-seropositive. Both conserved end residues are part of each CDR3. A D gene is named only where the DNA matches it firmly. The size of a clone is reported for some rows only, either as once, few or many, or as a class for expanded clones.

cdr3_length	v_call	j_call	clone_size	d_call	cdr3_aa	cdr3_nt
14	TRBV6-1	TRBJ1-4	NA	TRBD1	CASSVDRGVEKLFF	TGTGCCAGCAGCGTAGACAGGGGAGTCGAAAAACTGTTTTTT
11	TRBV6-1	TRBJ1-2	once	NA	CASKPGLGYTF	TGTGCCAGCAAACCAGGGCTCGGCTACACCTTC
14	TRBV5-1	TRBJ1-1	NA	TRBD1	CASSFTTGQGGAFF	TGCGCCAGCAGCTTTACCACGGGACAGGGGGGAGCTTTCTTT
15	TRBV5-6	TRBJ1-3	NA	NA	CASSSRLISGNTIYF	TGTGCCAGCAGCTCCCGACTTATATCTGGAAACACCATATATTTT
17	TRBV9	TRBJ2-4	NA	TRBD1	CASSAGTGGRSKNIQYF	TGTGCCAGCAGCGCCGGGACAGGGGGCCGGTCCAAAAACATTCAGTACTTC
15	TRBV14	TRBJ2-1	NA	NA	CASSQGGGAYNEQFF	TGTGCCAGCAGCCAAGGGGGGGGCGCGTACAATGAGCAGTTCTTC
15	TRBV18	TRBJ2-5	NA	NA	CASSPPAGYQETQYF	TGTGCCAGCTCACCACCGGCGGGGTACCAAGAGACCCAGTACTTC
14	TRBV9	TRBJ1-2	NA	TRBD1	CASSVVGTGDGYTF	TGTGCCAGCAGCGTAGTGGGGACAGGGGATGGCTACACCTTC
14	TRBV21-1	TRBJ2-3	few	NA	CASSAPGKTDTQYF	TGTGCCAGCAGCGCCCCAGGGAAAACAGATACGCAGTATTTT
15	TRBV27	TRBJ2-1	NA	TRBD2	CASSLAGGPDNEQFF	TGTGCCAGCAGTTTAGCGGGGGGGCCCGACAATGAGCAGTTCTTC
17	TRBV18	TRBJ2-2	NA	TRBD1	CASSPPTGGRNTGELFF	TGTGCCAGCTCACCACCGACAGGGGGAAGGAACACCGGGGAGCTGTTTTTT
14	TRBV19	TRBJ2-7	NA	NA	CASSMRQGSYEQYF	TGTGCCAGTAGTATGCGTCAGGGCTCCTACGAGCAGTACTTC
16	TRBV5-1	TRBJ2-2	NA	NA	CASSPGSTGNTGELFF	TGCGCCAGCAGCCCCGGCAGTACGGGGAACACCGGGGAGCTGTTTTTT
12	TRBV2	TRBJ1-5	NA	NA	CASSVSDKPQHF	TGTGCCAGCAGTGTTAGCGACAAACCCCAGCATTTT
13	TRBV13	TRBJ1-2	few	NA	CASSQGARGGYTF	TGTGCCAGCAGCCAAGGGGCGCGTGGTGGCTACACCTTC
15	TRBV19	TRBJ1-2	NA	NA	CASSFTGGPNYGYTF	TGTGCCAGTAGTTTTACCGGAGGTCCTAACTATGGCTACACCTTC
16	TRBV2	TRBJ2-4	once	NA	CASSELSGGSKNIQYF	TGTGCCAGCAGTGAATTGTCGGGGGGCTCCAAAAACATTCAGTACTTC
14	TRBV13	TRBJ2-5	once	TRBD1	CASSARTGQLDQYF	TGTGCCAGCAGCGCCAGGACAGGGCAGCTCGACCAGTACTTC
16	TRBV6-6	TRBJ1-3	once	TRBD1	CASRGRGTAAGNTIYF	TGTGCCAGCAGGGGGCGTGGGACAGCCGCTGGAAACACCATATATTTT
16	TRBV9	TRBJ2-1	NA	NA	CASSVGNSAGPGEQFF	TGTGCCAGCAGCGTAGGAAATTCGGCAGGGCCTGGTGAGCAGTTCTTC
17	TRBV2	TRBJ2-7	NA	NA	CASSEPRDSQGGYEQYF	TGTGCCAGCAGTGAACCCCGGGACTCCCAGGGGGGTTACGAGCAGTACTTC
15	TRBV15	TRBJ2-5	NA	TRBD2	CATSTQRGGRETQYF	TGTGCCACCAGCACTCAGCGGGGGGGCCGGGAGACCCAGTACTTC
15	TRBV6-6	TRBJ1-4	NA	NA	CASSLPAGLREKLFF	TGTGCCAGCAGTCTCCCCGCGGGACTTCGTGAAAAACTGTTTTTT
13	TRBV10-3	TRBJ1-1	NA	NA	CAAGEQMNTEAFF	TGTGCCGCCGGGGAACAGATGAACACTGAAGCTTTCTTT
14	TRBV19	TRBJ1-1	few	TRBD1	CASSNRGAGTEAFF	TGTGCCAGTAGTAACAGGGGGGCAGGGACTGAAGCTTTCTTT
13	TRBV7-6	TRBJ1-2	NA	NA	CASSMGPNYGYTF	TGTGCCAGCAGCATGGGGCCAAACTATGGCTACACCTTC
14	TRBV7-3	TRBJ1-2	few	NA	CASSRGGTNYGYTF	TGTGCCAGCAGCCGCGGCGGGACTAACTATGGCTACACCTTC
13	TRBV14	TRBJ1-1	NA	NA	CASSQSQDTEAFF	TGTGCCAGCAGCCAATCACAGGACACTGAAGCTTTCTTT
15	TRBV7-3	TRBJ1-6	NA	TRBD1	CASSPGQAPNSPLHF	TGTGCCAGCAGCCCAGGACAGGCCCCTAATTCACCCCTCCACTTT
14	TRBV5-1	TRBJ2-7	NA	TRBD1	CASSRGQGGNEQYF	TGCGCCAGCAGCCGTGGACAGGGTGGGAACGAGCAGTACTTC
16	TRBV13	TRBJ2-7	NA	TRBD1	CASSPKPDRGRKEQYF	TGTGCCAGCAGCCCTAAACCGGACAGGGGGCGGAAAGAGCAGTACTTC
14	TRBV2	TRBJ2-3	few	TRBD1	CAIRDRALTDTQYF	TGTGCCATCCGGGACAGGGCTCTAACAGATACGCAGTATTTT
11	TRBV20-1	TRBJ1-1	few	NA	CSARLNTEAFF	TGCAGTGCGAGACTTAACACTGAAGCTTTCTTT
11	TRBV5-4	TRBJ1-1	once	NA	CASSLDTEAFF	TGTGCCAGCAGCTTGGATACAGAAGCTTTCTTT
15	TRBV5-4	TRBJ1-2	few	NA	CASSLALGGAGGYTF	TGTGCCAGCAGCTTGGCCCTCGGGGGGGCAGGTGGCTACACCTTC
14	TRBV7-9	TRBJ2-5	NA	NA	CASSFTTEKETQYF	TGTGCCAGCAGCTTCACGACAGAAAAAGAGACCCAGTACTTC